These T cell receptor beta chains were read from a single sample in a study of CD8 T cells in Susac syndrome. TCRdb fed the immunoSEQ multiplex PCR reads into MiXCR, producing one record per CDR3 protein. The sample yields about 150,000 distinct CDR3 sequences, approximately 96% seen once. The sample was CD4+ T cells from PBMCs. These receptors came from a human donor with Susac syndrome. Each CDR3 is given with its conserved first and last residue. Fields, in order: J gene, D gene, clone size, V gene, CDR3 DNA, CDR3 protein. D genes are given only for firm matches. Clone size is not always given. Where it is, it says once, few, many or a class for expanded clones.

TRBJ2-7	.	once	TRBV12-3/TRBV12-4	TGTGCCAGCAGTTTGTCTCTTCCGACCGGGCAGCAGTACTTC	CASSLSLPTGQQYF
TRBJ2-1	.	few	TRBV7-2	TGTGCCAGCAGCTTAGCGGGGGCCTCCTACAATGAGCAGTTCTTC	CASSLAGASYNEQFF
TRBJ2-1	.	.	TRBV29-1	TGCAGCGGCAGTGGCACAGGGTCCTACAATGAGCAGTTCTTC	CSGSGTGSYNEQFF
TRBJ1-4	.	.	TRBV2	TGTGCCAGCTACGAGGCGCCTCAACTGTTTTTT	CASYEAPQLFF
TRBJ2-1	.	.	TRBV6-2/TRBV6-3	TGTGCCAGCGTATTACAGGGAATGGGCTACAATGAGCAGTTCTTC	CASVLQGMGYNEQFF
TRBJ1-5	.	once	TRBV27	TGTGCCAGCAGTGTTACCGGGACGGCGACTCATCAGCCCCAGCATTTT	CASSVTGTATHQPQHF
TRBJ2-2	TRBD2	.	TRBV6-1	TGTGCCAGCAGTTTCCGGGAGGGAGTCGGGGAGCTGTTTTTT	CASSFREGVGELFF
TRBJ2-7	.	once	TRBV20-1	TGCAGTGCTATAAAAGGGACCCGAACTGCCGAGCAGTACTTC	CSAIKGTRTAEQYF
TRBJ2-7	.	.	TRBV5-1	TGCGCCAGCAGCGGTGGGGGGTCGAGTTACGAGCAGTACTTC	CASSGGGSSYEQYF
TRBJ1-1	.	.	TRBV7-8	TGTGCCAGCAGCCCCGACACTGAAGCCTTCTTT	CASSPDTEAFF
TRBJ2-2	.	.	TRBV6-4	TGTGCCAGCAGTGAAGTGGCGGGGACATCCGGGGAGCTGTTTTTT	CASSEVAGTSGELFF
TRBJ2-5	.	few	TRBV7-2	TGTGCCAGCAGCTCCCGACTCGCGATCGAGGAGACCCAGTACTTC	CASSSRLAIEETQYF
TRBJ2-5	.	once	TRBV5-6	TGTGCCAGCAGCTTGTCGCAGGTTCAAGAGACCCAGTACTTC	CASSLSQVQETQYF
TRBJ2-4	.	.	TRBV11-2	TGTGCCAGCAGCTTAGCGGAAAACATTCAGTACTTC	CASSLAENIQYF
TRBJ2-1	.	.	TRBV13	TGTGCCAGCAGCGCCCGGGGCCGGAATGAGCAGTTCTTC	CASSARGRNEQFF
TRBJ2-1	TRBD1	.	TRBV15	TGTGCCACCAGCAGAGCCACAGGGGCGTCCTACAATGAGCAGTTCTTC	CATSRATGASYNEQFF
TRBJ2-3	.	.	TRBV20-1	TGCAGTGCTAGAGGAGGGACATCTCGCACAGATACGCAGTATTTT	CSARGGTSRTDTQYF
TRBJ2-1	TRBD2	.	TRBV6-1	TGTGCCAGCAGTAAAGGGACTAGCGGGCGCTCCTACAATGAGCAGTTCTTC	CASSKGTSGRSYNEQFF
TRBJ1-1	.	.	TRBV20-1	TGCAGTGCTAGGGGGGCGCGACCCTACGCTTTCTTT	CSARGARPYAFF
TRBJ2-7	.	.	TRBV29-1	TGCAGCGTTGATTGGGGCAGGGGGGACGAGCAGTACTTC	CSVDWGRGDEQYF
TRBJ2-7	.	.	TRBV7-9	TGTGCCAGCAGCTTACCCAGTAAGGGCCGAACCTACGAGCAGTACTTC	CASSLPSKGRTYEQYF
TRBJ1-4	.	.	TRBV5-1	TGCGCCAGCAGCTTGGCGGCCGGGACTAATGAAAAACTGTTTTTT	CASSLAAGTNEKLFF
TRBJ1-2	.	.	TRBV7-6	TGTGCCAGCAGCTTCTCCGGAGGCTATGGCTACACCTTC	CASSFSGGYGYTF
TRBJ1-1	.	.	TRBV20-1	TGCAGTGCTGCGGACGGACTGAACACTGAAGCTTTCTTT	CSAADGLNTEAFF
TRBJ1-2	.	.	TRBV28	TGTGCCAGCAGTTTCTCAGGACTCTTGGCCCTCGGTGGCTACACCTTC	CASSFSGLLALGGYTF
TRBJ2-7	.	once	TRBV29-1	TGCAGCGCAAGAGCCGGGTCTCGGTACGAGCAGTACTTC	CSARAGSRYEQYF
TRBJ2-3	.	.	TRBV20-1	TGCAGTGCGGACCAGGGGGGCGGCACAGATACGCAGTATTTT	CSADQGGGTDTQYF
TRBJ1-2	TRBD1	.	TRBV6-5	TGTGCCAGCACAGAAGGACAGGTGCCCACCCATGGCTACACCTTC	CASTEGQVPTHGYTF
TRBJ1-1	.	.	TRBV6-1	TGTGCCAGCAGTGAAGGGGCAGGGACCCTGAACACTGAAGCTTTCTTT	CASSEGAGTLNTEAFF